Shown below are 10 T cell receptor beta chains from a single sample sequenced in a study of CD8+CD57+ T cells in acquired aplastic anemia. Genomic DNA served as template for TCR beta VDJ and CDR3 profiling. TCRdb used MiXCR to reprocess the reads, holding one entry per CDR3 protein. Among some 120,000 distinct CDR3 sequences, about 48% were seen once, and the ten largest hold 2.5% to 3%. The sample taken for sequencing was sorted CD4+, CD8+, or CD8+CD57+ T cells (not recorded which) from PBMCs. These receptors originate from a human donor in good health, serving as a control.

This clonotype was observed at least ten times. The V gene is TRBV30, the J gene TRBJ1-1; TRBD1 matches at 7 bases. CDR1 GTSNPN and CDR2 SVGIG come from the germline V gene (reference sequence). Trimming cost V 3 bases and J 3 bases; bases outside gene matches: 13. This CDR3 spans 16 amino acids. CDR3 bases: TGTGCCTGGAGCCGCGGACAGGTATTACGGGACACTGAAGCTTTCTTT. Its translation is CAWSRGQVLRDTEAFF.

The genes are TRBV11-2 and TRBJ1-1; 11 bases fit TRBD1. CDR1 and CDR2 from the germline V gene are SGHAT and FQNNGV. The trim removed 1 base at V and 1 base at J, leaving 8 bases unmatched. This CDR3 is built from 18 residues. DNA of the CDR3: TGTGCCAGCAGCTTAGGAGGACAGGGGGCCTCCTCGAACACTGAAGCTTTCTTT. It is translated as CASSLGGQGASSNTEAFF. The entire variable domain, with the rest obtained from reference TRBV11-2 and TRBJ1-1, is as follows: EAGVAQSPRYKIIEKRQSVAFWCNPISGHATLYWYQQILGQGPKLLIQFQNNGVVDDSQLPKDRFSAERLKGVDSTLKIQPAKLEDSAVYLCASSLGGQGASSNTEAFFGQGTRLTVV.

This chain connects TRBV9 to TRBJ2-7; 7 bases are a match to TRBD1. Trimming removed 0 bases from V and 3 bases from J; junction bases left unmatched: 3. The CDR3 sequence is 14 residues long. Germline CDR1 is SGDLS and CDR2 is YYNGEE. CDR3 sequence (DNA): TGTGCCAGCAGCGTAGAGGGACAGTACTACGAGCAGTACTTC. Residues: CASSVEGQYYEQYF.

This clonotype was counted many times. V is TRBV7-2 and J is TRBJ2-5; either TRBD1 or TRBD2 may supply D (5 bases each). The CDR3 loop spans 17 amino acids. Looked up from germline, CDR1 is SGHTA and CDR2 is FQGNSA. Trimming took off 5 bases at V and 4 bases at J, with 23 bases between the two ends. The CDR3 nucleotides read TGTGCCAGCAGCACTTTTCCCCGGGGCGGTTTGGGAGAGACCCAGTACTTC. This sequence encodes CASSTFPRGGLGETQYF.

This clonotype was recorded at least ten times. The chain combines TRBV12-3 or TRBV12-4 with TRBJ1-1; D not resolved. Trimming stripped 6 bases from V and 6 bases from J, with 11 bases between. The CDR3 extends over 12 amino acids. The CDR3 loop is CASRRDLAEAFF. Here the CDR3 DNA reads TGTGCCAGCAGGAGGGATTTGGCTGAAGCTTTCTTT.

This rearrangement joins TRBV24-1 to TRBJ1-2, with D possibly being TRBD1 (5 bases). The V end lost 5 bases, the J end lost 4 bases, and 10 bases lay between the germline ends. This CDR3 has 13 residues. Germline V lookup: CDR1 KGHDR, CDR2 SFDVKD. CDR3 in DNA: TGTGCCACCAGTGGTGAGGGACGCTATGGCTACACCTTC. It translates to CATSGEGRYGYTF.

This clonotype was seen at least ten times. The V and J genes are TRBV20-1 and TRBJ2-3; D is uncertain. The ends were cut back, 5 bases at V and 0 bases at J, with 15 bases in the middle. This CDR3 has 15 residues. From germline, CDR1 is DFQATT and CDR2 SNEGSKA (reference sequence). The CDR3 loop reads CSAAPRVTSTDTQYF. The CDR3, as DNA: TGCAGTGCTGCCCCCCGGGTCACTAGCACAGATACGCAGTATTTT.

This clonotype has ten or more counts. The V gene is TRBV7-2, the J gene TRBJ1-3; 7 bases fit TRBD1. V shed 4 bases, J shed 3 bases, and the junction held 9 bases outside the gene matches. Germline V gene data show CDR1 as SGHTA and CDR2 as FQGNSA. The CDR3 loop spans 16 amino acids. The CDR3 bases are TGTGCCAGCAGCTCAAGCTTTCAGGGGGTTGGAAACACCATATATTTT. Amino acids: CASSSSFQGVGNTIYF.

This clonotype has only a few counts. The gene calls are TRBV11-2 and TRBJ2-7, with 9 bases aligning to TRBD1. Losses at the gene ends were 4 bases for V and 7 bases for J; bases not matched to a gene: 14. CDR1 and CDR2 from the germline V gene are SGHAT and FQNNGV. The CDR3 contains 16 residues. CDR3 region: CASSSRGDRALGEQYF. The CDR3 region has the DNA TGTGCCAGCAGCTCCCGGGGGGACAGGGCCCTCGGAGAGCAGTACTTC.

The V and J genes are TRBV6-1 and TRBJ1-1; D gene ambiguous. The V gene's germline CDR1 is MNHNS and CDR2 SASEGT. The CDR3 runs to 12 residues. Trimming stripped 6 bases from V and 11 bases from J, with 16 bases between. The CDR3 sequence is CASSLSGRGAFF. The DNA of the CDR3 is TGTGCCAGCAGCCTCTCCGGACGAGGGGCTTTCTTT.